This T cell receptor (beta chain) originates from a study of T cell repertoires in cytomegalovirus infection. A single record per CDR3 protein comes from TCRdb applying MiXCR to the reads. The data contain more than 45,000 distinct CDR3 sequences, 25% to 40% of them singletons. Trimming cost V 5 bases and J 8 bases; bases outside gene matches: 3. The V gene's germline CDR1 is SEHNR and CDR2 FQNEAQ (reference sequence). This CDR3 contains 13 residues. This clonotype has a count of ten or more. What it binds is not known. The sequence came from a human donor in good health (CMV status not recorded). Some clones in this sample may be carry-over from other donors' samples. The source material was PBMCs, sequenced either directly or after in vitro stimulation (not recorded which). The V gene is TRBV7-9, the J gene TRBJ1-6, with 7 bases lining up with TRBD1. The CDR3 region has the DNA TGTGCCAGCAGCCCAGGGGGTGATTCACCCCTCCACTTT. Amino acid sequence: CASSPGGDSPLHF.